This passage covers 16 T cell receptor beta chains from one sample sequenced in a study of molecular identifiers for immune sequencing clone quantification. TCRdb reanalysed the PCR reads using MiXCR and keeps one entry per CDR3 protein. The table records about 330,000 distinct CDR3 sequences, roughly 24% of them present only once. Sequencing was done on a sample of naive CD8+ T cells from blood, with Jurkat cell RNA spiked in. The subset is: FACS-sorted CD8+CD4-CCR7+CD45RA+ naive T cells. The receptor source for this set is a human donor in good health. Some libraries in this study had Jurkat cell RNA spiked in.

A few counts support this clonotype. The V and J genes are TRBV29-1 and TRBJ2-6; 11 bases fit TRBD2. This CDR3 is built from 16 residues. Trimming took 4 bases from V and 1 from J; bases not matched to a gene: 3. Germline V gives CDR1 SQVTM, CDR2 ANQGSEA. The DNA of the CDR3 is TGCAGCGTTGTGGGACTAGCGGATTCTGGGGCCAACGTCCTGACTTTC. Its translation: CSVVGLADSGANVLTF. Full variable domain (remainder filled in from reference TRBV29-1 and TRBJ2-6): SAVISQKPSRDICQRGTSLTIQCQVDSQVTMMFWYRQQPGQSLTLIATANQGSEATYESGFVIDKFPISRPNLTFSTLTVSNMSPEDSSIYLCSVVGLADSGANVLTFGAGSRLTVL.

The CDR3 DNA reads as TGTGCCAGCAGTTTGTTCGAAAGGGACATTCAGTACTTC. Amino acid sequence: CASSLFERDIQYF. This chain uses TRBV6-2 or TRBV6-3 with TRBJ2-4; D call uncertain. Germline V gene data show CDR1 as MNHEY and CDR2 as SVGEGT. This CDR3 comprises 13 residues. V was shortened by 4 bases and J by 8 bases, with 12 bases between the two germline ends.

This clonotype showed up just a few times. The chain combines TRBV24-1 with TRBJ1-2; 10 bases align to TRBD1. Unmatched junction bases numbered 9, after V lost 4 bases and J lost 2 bases. This CDR3 is 17 amino acids long. Germline CDR1 reads KGHDR; CDR2 reads SFDVKD. The CDR3 DNA follows: TGTGCCACCAGTGACCATACCGGGACAGGGGAGAACTATGGCTACACCTTC. It encodes CATSDHTGTGENYGYTF.

This clonotype was detected only a few times. This chain links TRBV4-3 with TRBJ2-2; 10 nucleotides line up with TRBD2. The CDR3 consists of 16 residues. Germline CDR1 LGHNA, CDR2 YSLEER. V trimming: 4 bases; J trimming: 4 bases; junction bases outside the gene matches: 6. DNA for the CDR3: TGCGCCAGCAGCCGCCGACTAGCGGGTGGCACCGGGGAGCTGTTTTTT. Its protein is CASSRRLAGGTGELFF.

This clonotype was detected many times. The rearrangement links TRBV2 to TRBJ2-7; D is unclear. The V and J ends lost 4 bases and 5 bases respectively, with 9 bases between them. CDR1 is SNHLY, CDR2 FYNNEI, per germline. The CDR3 runs to 12 residues. The CDR3 bases are TGTGCCAGCAGTGTAGGGCGCGACGAGCAGTACTTC. Its protein product is CASSVGRDEQYF.

Details on this clonotype: This sequence may be a read error, since a much larger clone differs from it by one base. V gene TRBV7-9 combines with J gene TRBJ2-5, with D hard to call. Germline V gives CDR1 SEHNR, CDR2 FQNEAQ (reference sequence). This CDR3 has 13 residues. CDR3: CASSLGYQEPQYF. CDR3 in DNA: TGTGCCAGCAGTCTAGGGTACCAAGAGCCCCAGTACTTC.

Details on this clonotype: This could be a read error, since a much larger clone is one nucleotide away. This chain joins TRBV4-3 and TRBJ1-4; possible D gene TRBD1, 5 bases. The V end was cut by 0 bases, the J end by 7 bases, with 18 bases between. Germline-derived CDR1 and CDR2 are LGHNA and YSLEER. This CDR3 comprises 17 residues. CDR3 nucleotides: TGCGCCAGCAGCCAAGATCTGGGGGTCGGGGTAGTTGAAAAACTGTTTTTT. Translating gives CASSQDLGVGVVEKLFF.

This clonotype was seen many times. The V call is TRBV10-2, the J call TRBJ1-2; D uncertain. This CDR3 has 13 amino acids. V was pared by 6 bases and J by 13 bases, with 21 bases between. Germline assignment: CDR1 WSHSY and CDR2 SAAADI. The CDR3, as DNA: TGCGCCAGCAGGGCGGATCTGTTTACTGACTTCACCTTC. This codes for CASRADLFTDFTF.

CDR3 DNA sequence: TGTGCCAGCAGTGACTCGAGCAGGGCGGAGGATAATCAGCCCCAGCATTTT. Its translation: CASSDSSRAEDNQPQHF. V usage is TRBV6-4 and J usage is TRBJ1-5, with D perhaps matching TRBD1 (5 bases). V was trimmed by 0 bases and J by 4 bases, leaving 16 bases between them. CDR3 length equals 17 residues. Germline-derived CDR1 and CDR2 are MRHNA and SNTAGT.

This clonotype was picked up a small number of times. The chain links TRBV5-4 to TRBJ2-5; 7 nucleotides agree with TRBD1. CDR3 length: 15 residues. Germline loops: CDR1 SGHNT, CDR2 YYREEE (reference sequence). V trimming: 3 bases; J trimming: 1 base; junction bases outside the gene matches: 6. The CDR3 protein is CASSSMTGFQETQYF. CDR3 in DNA: TGTGCCAGCAGCTCGATGACAGGGTTCCAAGAGACCCAGTACTTC.

CDR3 sequence: CASSYKETQYF. The CDR3 nucleotides read TGTGCCAGCAGTTACAAAGAGACCCAGTACTTC. The rearrangement joins TRBV6-6 to TRBJ2-5; the D is unclear. With 2 bases removed from V and 3 bases from J, the gap between germline ends came to 1 base. Germline CDR1 reads MNHNY; CDR2 reads SVGAGI (reference sequence). CDR3 length equals 11 residues.

In its sample, this clonotype was seen many times. The CDR3 sequence: CAWSIGSGELFF. CDR3 DNA: TGTGCCTGGAGTATAGGGTCCGGGGAGCTGTTTTTT. The V call is TRBV30, the J call TRBJ2-2; no firm D call. The CDR3 covers 12 residues. Germline CDR1 GTSNPN, CDR2 SVGIG (reference sequence). V lost 2 bases, J lost 6 bases, and 7 bases lay in between.

The V gene is TRBV30, the J gene TRBJ2-1, with D tentatively TRBD1 (5 bases). The CDR3 has 12 amino acids. Germline values: CDR1 GTSNPN, CDR2 SVGIG (reference sequence). V was pared by 5 bases and J by 5 bases, with 10 bases between. The CDR3 protein is CAWGAVNNEQFF. In nucleotides, the CDR3 is TGTGCCTGGGGGGCAGTAAACAATGAGCAGTTCTTC.

Comments on this clonotype: This sequence may be a read error, since a much larger clone differs from it by one base. The chain is built from TRBV7-9 and TRBJ1-5, with D possibly being TRBD1 (6 bases). V lost 1 base and J lost 3, with 10 bases in between. Germline CDR1 and CDR2: SEHNR and FQNEAQ (reference sequence). This CDR3 comprises 15 residues. The CDR3 protein is CASSLGDKPNQPQHF. DNA for the CDR3: TGTGCCAGCAGCTTAGGGGACAAACCCAATCAGCCCCAGCATTTT.

Note on this clonotype: No conserved phenylalanine or tryptophan ends this CDR3, so it is likely a read error. This chain uses TRBV9 with TRBJ2-7, with D perhaps being TRBD1 or TRBD2 (5 bases each). V was shortened by 0 bases and J by 2 bases, with 9 bases between the two germline ends. In germline, CDR1 is SGDLS, CDR2 YYNGEE. This CDR3 has 14 residues. CDR3 bases: TGTGCCAGCAGCGTAGATGTGGGGGCCTACGAGCAGTACCTC. It yields the protein CASSVDVGAYEQYL.

This clonotype was detected only a few times. V gene TRBV28 combines with J gene TRBJ1-1, with D uncertain. Germline assignment: CDR1 MDHEN and CDR2 SYDVKM. Between the trimmed V and J ends, which lost 2 bases and 1 base, there was a span of 14 bases. The CDR3 spans 16 residues. The CDR3 DNA follows: TGTGCCAGCAGTTTAGGTTCCGGCAGGAGGAACACTGAAGCTTTCTTT. This translates into CASSLGSGRRNTEAFF.